A selection of T cell receptor beta chains follows, all from one sample in a study of blood T cell repertoires in COVID-19. Profiled with immunoSEQ multiplex PCR; TCRdb holds only in-frame clones, not every one. Of about 81,000 clones listed, roughly four fifths are singletons. The sample was peripheral blood. These receptors came from a human donor in a cohort sampled during active COVID-19. Both conserved end residues are part of each CDR3. Fields, in order: CDR3 protein, J gene, V gene.

CDR3 protein: CASSRLAGGSYNEQFF; J gene: TRBJ2-1; V gene: TRBV7-3
CDR3 protein: CASSLDNPGYGEKLFF; J gene: TRBJ1-4; V gene: TRBV5-4
CDR3 protein: CASSHTGTDTGELFF; J gene: TRBJ2-2; V gene: TRBV4-1
CDR3 protein: CAWRRTGNPGEQYF; J gene: TRBJ2-7; V gene: TRBV30
CDR3 protein: CASSEEHRGLWTEAFF; J gene: TRBJ1-1; V gene: TRBV6-1
CDR3 protein: CASSGTGVWEQFF; J gene: TRBJ2-1; V gene: TRBV5-1
CDR3 protein: CASSQEGTRAGFAEAFF; J gene: TRBJ1-1; V gene: TRBV4-1
CDR3 protein: CASSSRTGATNEKLFF; J gene: TRBJ1-4; V gene: TRBV7-2
CDR3 protein: CASSEASGGMTSAYNSPLHF; J gene: TRBJ1-6; V gene: TRBV6-1
CDR3 protein: CASSREPGQGFGYTF; J gene: TRBJ1-2; V gene: TRBV7-2
CDR3 protein: CASSPGQGPAFF; J gene: TRBJ1-1; V gene: TRBV12-3/TRBV12-4
CDR3 protein: CASSTRGDQPQHF; J gene: TRBJ1-5; V gene: TRBV7-2
CDR3 protein: CASSIRRDQPQHF; J gene: TRBJ1-5; V gene: TRBV12-3/TRBV12-4
CDR3 protein: CASSLSVRETQYF; J gene: TRBJ2-5; V gene: TRBV7-2
CDR3 protein: CASSSKGGGGRAYEQYF; J gene: TRBJ2-7; V gene: TRBV3-1/TRBV3-2
CDR3 protein: CASSYSRDSTDTQYF; J gene: TRBJ2-3; V gene: TRBV6-5
CDR3 protein: CASSLAGQLDQPQHF; J gene: TRBJ1-5; V gene: TRBV5-1
CDR3 protein: CASSPRVGGGNSPLHF; J gene: TRBJ1-6; V gene: TRBV18
CDR3 protein: CASSHQPGRQQYF; J gene: TRBJ2-7; V gene: TRBV23-1
CDR3 protein: CASSLDGGGGNEQFF; J gene: TRBJ2-1; V gene: TRBV11-3
CDR3 protein: CASSPGQRSGVELFF; J gene: TRBJ1-4; V gene: TRBV5-4
CDR3 protein: CASSELGYGYTF; J gene: TRBJ1-2; V gene: TRBV2
CDR3 protein: CASSLGRDRSYEQYF; J gene: TRBJ2-7; V gene: TRBV5-1
CDR3 protein: CATSRDLSTEQFF; J gene: TRBJ2-1; V gene: TRBV15
CDR3 protein: CASSWTGPDTQYF; J gene: TRBJ2-3; V gene: TRBV5-1
CDR3 protein: CASSSPGQVNTEAFF; J gene: TRBJ1-1; V gene: TRBV5-1
CDR3 protein: CASSADSYEQYF; J gene: TRBJ2-7; V gene: TRBV9
CDR3 protein: CASSPPRENYEQYF; J gene: TRBJ2-7; V gene: TRBV11-2